A single sample is the source of the 29 T cell receptor beta chains below, sequenced in a study of blood T cell repertoires in COVID-19. Generated by immunoSEQ multiplex PCR, the TCRdb table keeps only in-frame clones and is missing some. The table includes around 200,000 clones, approximately 87% detected once. Sequencing used peripheral blood. The receptors were gathered from a man in his fifties or sixties who had recovered from COVID-19.

This chain links TRBV3-1 (or the pseudogene TRBV3-2) with TRBJ1-1; D possibly corresponds to TRBD1 (6 bases). The CDR3 runs 15 residues. The germline V and J ends were trimmed by 0 bases and 4 bases, with 12 bases remaining between them. Germline V CDR1 and CDR2: LGHDT, YNNKEL (reference sequence). The chain's CDR3 is CASSQDLGAGTEAFF. For the CDR3, the DNA is TGTGCCAGCAGCCAAGATCTGGGGGCTGGCACTGAAGCTTTCTTT.

The chain has TRBV21-1 and TRBJ1-5. TRBV21-1 is described as a pseudogene. The length of the CDR3 is 16 residues. CDR3 sequence reads: CASSFRLGGNNQPQHF. The CDR3, as DNA: TGTGCCAGCAGCTTCCGCTTGGGGGGGAACAATCAGCCCCAGCATTTT.

The chain uses TRBV28 and TRBJ2-7; possible D gene TRBD2, 5 bases. V dropped 7 bases and J dropped 0 bases, with 13 bases sitting between them. CDR1 and CDR2 from the germline V gene are MDHEN and SYDVKM. CDR3 length equals 14 residues. The CDR3 DNA follows: TGTGCCAGCATCGGCGGAGGTAGCTCCTACGAGCAGTACTTC. Translated, it gives CASIGGGSSYEQYF.

This clone occurred a few times. This sequence joins TRBV4-2 and TRBJ1-4, with 8 bases lining up with TRBD1. Germline V gene data show CDR1 as LGHNA and CDR2 as YNFKEQ. Unmatched junction bases numbered 7, after V lost 0 bases and J lost 10 bases. This CDR3 has 15 residues. The CDR3 DNA follows: TGTGCCAGCAGCCAAGATGGGACAGGTCCGCGAAAACTGTTTTTT. As protein: CASSQDGTGPRKLFF.

CDR3 sequence: CAWSVQGADTQYF. The DNA of the CDR3 is TGTGCCTGGAGTGTACAAGGGGCAGATACGCAGTATTTT. V gene TRBV30 combines with J gene TRBJ2-3, with D tentatively TRBD1 (5 bases). CDR1 GTSNPN and CDR2 SVGIG come from the germline V gene (reference sequence). The V end lost 0 bases, the J end lost 4 bases, and 8 bases lay between the germline ends. This CDR3 has 13 amino acids.

The chain links TRBV19 to TRBJ2-1; 12 bases align to TRBD2. The trim removed 3 bases at V and 2 bases at J, leaving 5 bases unmatched. The CDR3 extends over 17 amino acids. Germline V gene sequence: CDR1 LNHDA, CDR2 SQIVND (reference sequence). CDR3 in DNA: TGTGCCAGTAGTATGCGGCTAGCGGGGGGGACCTACAATGAGCAGTTCTTC. Its protein product is CASSMRLAGGTYNEQFF.

The chain has TRBV5-1 and TRBJ2-7; 16 nucleotides line up with TRBD2. The CDR3 is 17 amino acids. CDR1 is SGHRS, CDR2 YFSETQ, per germline. Trimming cost V 4 bases and J 2 bases; bases outside gene matches: 6. The chain's CDR3 is CASSPGLAGGLTYEQYF. CDR3 DNA sequence: TGCGCCAGCAGCCCGGGACTAGCGGGAGGGCTCACCTACGAGCAGTACTTC. The entire variable domain, with the rest obtained from reference TRBV5-1 and TRBJ2-7, is as follows: KAGVTQTPRYLIKTRGQQVTLSCSPISGHRSVSWYQQTPGQGLQFLFEYFSETQRNKGNFPGRFSGRQFSNSRSEMNVSTLELGDSALYLCASSPGLAGGLTYEQYFGPGTRLTVT.

This chain links TRBV6-5 with TRBJ2-5, with TRBD1 identical over 7 bases. Germline V CDR1 and CDR2: MNHEY, SVGAGI. The CDR3 has 13 amino acids. V lost 7 bases to trimming and J lost 4 bases; unmatched junction nucleotides: 6. The CDR3 DNA reads TGTGCCAGCACCCAAGCAGGGGGAGAGACCCAGTACTTC. This encodes CASTQAGGETQYF.

This sequence joins TRBV5-6 and TRBJ2-7, with 9 bases that match TRBD1. V lost 4 bases, J lost 6 bases, and 8 bases stayed unmatched. The CDR3 covers 14 residues. Germline lookup yields CDR1 SGHDT and CDR2 YYEEEE. CDR3 nucleotide sequence: TGTGCCAGCAGCGAACAGGGGGCCGTGGGCGAGCAGTACTTC. Translated, it gives CASSEQGAVGEQYF.

This chain connects TRBV9 to TRBJ2-2; weak D call: TRBD1 (5 bases). Germline V lookup: CDR1 SGDLS, CDR2 YYNGEE. This CDR3 region has 15 residues. V dropped 3 bases and J dropped 1 base, with 10 bases sitting between them. The CDR3 spells CASSEWTKNTGELFF. CDR3 DNA sequence: TGTGCCAGCAGCGAGTGGACAAAGAACACCGGGGAGCTGTTTTTT.

V gene TRBV15 combines with J gene TRBJ2-5, with 7 bases aligning to TRBD1. The CDR3 covers 16 residues. In germline, CDR1 is LNHNV, CDR2 YYDKDF (reference sequence). After removal of 3 bases from V and 2 bases from J, the junction contained 9 bases not matched to a gene. The chain's CDR3 is CATSRGQLSGQETQYF. The CDR3 coding sequence is TGTGCCACCAGCAGGGGACAGCTTTCCGGGCAAGAGACCCAGTACTTC.

The rearrangement uses TRBV7-6 and TRBJ2-1, with TRBD2 matching over 9 bases. CDR1 and CDR2 (germline): SGHVS, FNYEAQ. Trimming removed 1 base from V and 0 bases from J; junction bases left unmatched: 7. This CDR3 has 18 amino acids. CDR3 protein: CASSLVVAGDSSYNEQFF. In DNA, the CDR3 is TGTGCCAGCAGCTTAGTGGTAGCGGGGGACAGCTCCTACAATGAGCAGTTCTTC. The full variable domain, completed using reference TRBV7-6 and TRBJ2-1, is GAGVSQSPRYKVTKRGQDVALRCDPISGHVSLYWYRQALGQGPEFLTYFNYEAQQDKSGLPNDRFSAERPEGSISTLTIQRTEQRDSAMYRCASSLVVAGDSSYNEQFFGPGTRLTVL.

V gene TRBV7-9 combines with J gene TRBJ1-2, with 9 bases matching TRBD1. J was trimmed by 10 bases and V by 6 bases; bases with no gene match: 12. CDR1 and CDR2 from the germline V gene are SEHNR and FQNEAQ (reference sequence). The CDR3 contains 14 residues. CDR3 loop: CASRQDRGVDVYTF. CDR3 sequence (DNA): TGTGCCAGCAGACAAGACAGGGGGGTTGATGTCTACACCTTC.

The J gene is TRBJ2-1, the V gene TRBV9; 14 bases are a match to TRBD2. This CDR3 is 17 amino acids long. The trim removed 0 bases at V and 9 bases at J, leaving 8 bases unmatched. Germline lookup yields CDR1 SGDLS and CDR2 YYNGEE. The DNA for the CDR3 is TGTGCCAGCAGCGTAGTGGGGACTAGCGGGAGATTGGTTGAGCAGTTCTTC. Encoded protein: CASSVVGTSGRLVEQFF.

This clone was observed once. The chain uses TRBV27 and TRBJ1-2; weak D call: TRBD1 (5 bases). The CDR3 is 14 amino acids. Trimming took 6 bases from V and 2 from J, leaving 13 bases between them. Germline V gives CDR1 MNHEY, CDR2 SMNVEV (reference sequence). CDR3 in DNA: TGTGCCAGCAGCTCCAGGACACAGAACTATGGCTACACCTTC. This sequence encodes CASSSRTQNYGYTF.

The CDR3 nucleotides read TGTGCCAGCAGCGGGAACACAGGGGGCTCATACGAAAAACTGTTTTTT. Its protein product is CASSGNTGGSYEKLFF. The V and J genes are TRBV5-8 and TRBJ1-4; 9 bases fit TRBD1. The CDR3 is 16 residues long. CDR1 SGHTS and CDR2 YDEGEE come from the germline V gene. After removal of 4 bases from V and 8 bases from J, the junction contained 12 bases not matched to a gene.

The genes are TRBV25-1 and TRBJ2-7; TRBD1 might be the D (5 bases). Trimming removed 3 bases at V and 2 bases at J, with 11 bases between. This CDR3 region has 14 residues. CDR1 and CDR2 from the germline V gene are MGHDK and SYGVNS. CDR3 amino acids: CASSEGPNTYEQYF. The CDR3 nucleotides are TGTGCCAGCAGTGAGGGGCCCAACACCTACGAGCAGTACTTC.

CDR3: CASRTSGGERNTQYF. The CDR3 coding sequence is TGTGCCAGCAGAACTAGCGGGGGAGAGCGGAATACGCAGTATTTT. The rearrangement joins TRBV7-9 to TRBJ2-3; 11 positions match TRBD2. CDR1 and CDR2 from the germline V gene are SEHNR and FQNEAQ (reference sequence). V shed 6 bases, J shed 7 bases, and the junction held 9 bases outside the gene matches. CDR3 size: 15 residues.

The chain links TRBV3-1 (or the pseudogene TRBV3-2) to TRBJ2-7, with 7 positions matching TRBD2. The CDR3 contains 17 residues. Germline CDR1 and CDR2: LGHDT and YNNKEL (reference sequence). J lost 0 bases, V lost 0 bases, and 8 bases had no gene match. The CDR3 bases are TGTGCCAGCAGCCAAGATCTTGGGGGAGGGAACTCCTACGAGCAGTACTTC. Translating gives CASSQDLGGGNSYEQYF.

The chain joins TRBV7-3 to TRBJ1-4; 10 nucleotides match TRBD1. Germline-derived CDR1 and CDR2 are SGHTA and FQGTGA. The CDR3 length is 16 residues. The V gene end was trimmed by 5 bases and the J gene end by 1 base; junction bases not matched to a gene: 4. This CDR3 reads CASSPTGGLTNEKLFF. The CDR3 region has the DNA TGTGCCAGCAGCCCGACAGGGGGCTTAACTAATGAAAAACTGTTTTTT.

This sequence joins TRBV6-1 and TRBJ2-1, with 10 positions matching TRBD2. CDR1 and CDR2 from the germline V gene are MNHNS and SASEGT. V shed 6 bases and J 3 bases; nucleotides not matched to a gene: 5. The CDR3 sequence is 15 residues long. The CDR3: CASSSIAGGYNEQFF. Written as DNA, the CDR3 is TGTGCCAGCAGCTCGATAGCGGGGGGCTACAATGAGCAGTTCTTC.

This clone was seen a few times. This sequence joins TRBV19 and TRBJ1-1; no reliable D call. Germline CDR1 reads LNHDA; CDR2 reads SQIVND (reference sequence). V lost 1 base and J lost 1, with 7 bases in between. The CDR3 extends over 14 amino acids. CDR3 sequence: CASSIVSGNTEAFF. CDR3 bases: TGTGCCAGTAGTATAGTGTCAGGGAACACTGAAGCTTTCTTT.

V usage is TRBV2 and J usage is TRBJ2-7; TRBD2 matches 9 bases. This CDR3 is built from 13 residues. Germline V lookup: CDR1 SNHLY, CDR2 FYNNEI. V lost 2 bases to trimming and J lost 6 bases; unmatched junction nucleotides: 2. The CDR3 spells CASSEPGLAEQYF. The DNA of the CDR3 is TGTGCCAGCAGTGAACCGGGACTAGCCGAGCAGTACTTC.

The rearrangement joins TRBV7-8 to TRBJ1-5; no definite D call. The CDR3 runs 17 residues. Trimming took off 3 bases at V and 1 base at J, with 16 bases between the two ends. Germline CDR1 reads SGHVS; CDR2 reads FQNEAQ. The CDR3 bases are TGTGCCAGCAGCTTGGCCCTAGGAATTGCGAGCAATCAGCCCCAGCATTTT. This translates into CASSLALGIASNQPQHF.

The rearrangement uses TRBV7-9 and TRBJ1-5, with TRBD1 identical over 9 bases. Germline loops: CDR1 SEHNR, CDR2 FQNEAQ (reference sequence). J gave up 6 bases and V 5 bases, and 11 bases lay outside the gene matches. The length of the CDR3 is 16 residues. This chain's CDR3 is CASSHSGQGAGQPQHF. The CDR3 nucleotides read TGTGCCAGCAGCCACTCGGGACAGGGAGCGGGTCAGCCCCAGCATTTT.

This clone has a handful of counts. The genes are TRBV5-1 and TRBJ1-2; D may be TRBD1 (6 bases). V gave up 1 base and J gave up 3 bases, with 13 bases separating them. CDR3 length: 15 residues. Germline values: CDR1 SGHRS, CDR2 YFSETQ. In DNA form, the CDR3 reads TGCGCCAGCAGCTTGATAGGACAGACTTACTATGGCTACACCTTC. It yields the protein CASSLIGQTYYGYTF. Filled out from reference TRBV5-1 and TRBJ1-2, the complete variable domain reads KAGVTQTPRYLIKTRGQQVTLSCSPISGHRSVSWYQQTPGQGLQFLFEYFSETQRNKGNFPGRFSGRQFSNSRSEMNVSTLELGDSALYLCASSLIGQTYYGYTFGSGTRLTVV.

The gene calls are TRBV5-1 and TRBJ2-1; D gene unclear. Germline V gene sequence: CDR1 SGHRS, CDR2 YFSETQ. This CDR3 has 14 amino acids. The ends were cut back, 0 bases at V and 1 base at J, with 5 bases in the middle. CDR3 bases: TGCGCCAGCAGCTTGGGAGGATCCTACAATGAGCAGTTCTTC. Protein product: CASSLGGSYNEQFF.

The rearrangement uses TRBV15 and TRBJ2-7; no reliable D call. Trimming removed 4 bases at V and 5 bases at J, with 9 bases between. There are 12 residues in the CDR3. CDR1 LNHNV and CDR2 YYDKDF come from the germline V gene (reference sequence). The CDR3 spells CATSTRLDEQYF. The CDR3 nucleotides read TGTGCCACCAGCACCAGGCTCGACGAGCAGTACTTC. The full variable domain, rest sourced from reference TRBV15 and TRBJ2-7, is DAMVIQNPRYQVTQFGKPVTLSCSQTLNHNVMYWYQQKSSQAPKLLFHYYDKDFNNEADTPDNFQSRRPNTSFCFLDIRSPGLGDTAMYLCATSTRLDEQYFGPGTRLTVT.

J is TRBJ1-5 and V is TRBV27, with D perhaps matching TRBD1 (5 bases). V lost 3 bases and J 4 bases, leaving 7 bases between the germline ends. Looked up from germline, CDR1 is MNHEY and CDR2 is SMNVEV (reference sequence). The CDR3 spans 13 residues. CDR3 in DNA: TGTGCCAGCAGTTTGCAGGGTAATCAGCCCCAGCATTTT. The encoded protein is CASSLQGNQPQHF.